These 3 T cell receptor beta chains were all obtained from the same sample, sequenced in a study of regulatory T cells in long-lasting Graves disease. Libraries of TCR beta came from iRepertoire HTBI primers plus Arm-PCR of CDR3 regions. TCRdb reanalysed the multiplex PCR reads using MiXCR and keeps one entry per CDR3 protein. The sample lists under 350,000 distinct CDR3 sequences, more than 20% occurring once. As to time point: persistent/refractory GD, antithyroid drugs over 5 years with positive TRAb. TCR sequences were obtained from RNA taken from PBMCs. Material: peripheral blood mononuclear cells (PBMCs), obtained when the disease was refractory, from a patient treated with antithyroid drugs. These receptors all stem from a female donor with Graves disease.

At least ten counts were recorded for this clonotype. The J gene is TRBJ2-7, the V gene TRBV20-1, with a weak D call TRBD1 (6 bases). Trimming took 5 bases from V and 2 from J, leaving 10 bases between them. Germline CDR1 is DFQATT and CDR2 is SNEGSKA (reference sequence). The CDR3 totals 12 residues. CDR3 nucleotide sequence: TGCAGTGCTTTCGACAGGACCTACGAGCAGTACTTC. Amino acids: CSAFDRTYEQYF.

The CDR3 here is CASSSNTGAPYQETQYF. CDR3 sequence (DNA): TGTGCCAGCAGCTCAAATACGGGTGCCCCGTACCAAGAGACCCAGTACTTC. This sequence joins TRBV11-1 and TRBJ2-5; unclear D gene. Germline V CDR1 and CDR2: SGHAT, FQDESV (reference sequence). This CDR3 spans 17 amino acids. Trimming left V 4 bases short and J 0 bases short, with 18 bases between. Full variable domain (remainder filled in from reference TRBV11-1 and TRBJ2-5): EAEVAQSPRYKITEKSQAVAFWCDPISGHATLYWYRQILGQGPELLVQFQDESVVDDSQLPKDRFSAERLKGVDSTLKIQPAELGDSAMYLCASSSNTGAPYQETQYFGPGTRLLVL.

As DNA, the CDR3 is TGTGCCAGCAGCACCCGCCCGGGGGCGATCAGCGAGCAGTACTTC. This translates into CASSTRPGAISEQYF. V usage is TRBV11-2 and J usage is TRBJ2-7; D could derive from TRBD1 or TRBD2 (6 bases each). V gave up 5 bases and J gave up 6 bases, with 20 bases separating them. This CDR3 comprises 15 residues. Germline CDR1 SGHAT, CDR2 FQNNGV. The full variable domain, completed using reference TRBV11-2 and TRBJ2-7, is EAGVAQSPRYKIIEKRQSVAFWCNPISGHATLYWYQQILGQGPKLLIQFQNNGVVDDSQLPKDRFSAERLKGVDSTLKIQPAKLEDSAVYLCASSTRPGAISEQYFGPGTRLTVT.